These 21 T cell receptor beta chains were all obtained from the same sample, sequenced in a study of blood T cell repertoires in COVID-19. This table comes from immunoSEQ multiplex PCR, and its TCRdb copy is limited to in-frame clones, with some not included. The data show 100,000 to 110,000 clones, 80% to 90% seen once. Sequenced: peripheral blood. Receptors originate from a human donor in a cohort sampled during active COVID-19.

The V and J genes are TRBV7-2 and TRBJ2-1; 7 nucleotides line up with TRBD2. Germline V gene data show CDR1 as SGHTA and CDR2 as FQGNSA. This CDR3 is 16 amino acids long. V lost 2 bases, J lost 6 bases, and 10 bases stayed unmatched. In DNA, the CDR3 is TGTGCCAGCAGCTTATCTGCGGGGAGGGGCATCAATGAGCAGTTCTTC. It codes for CASSLSAGRGINEQFF. Together with reference TRBV7-2 and TRBJ2-1, the CDR3 gives the full variable domain: GAGVSQSPSNKVTEKGKDVELRCDPISGHTALYWYRQSLGQGLEFLIYFQGNSAPDKSGLPSDRFSAERTGGSVSTLTIQRTQQEDSAVYLCASSLSAGRGINEQFFGPGTRLTVL.

This clone was picked up one time. The V gene is TRBV28, the J gene TRBJ1-2; D gene uncertain. The V gene's germline CDR1 is MDHEN and CDR2 SYDVKM. The CDR3 covers 13 residues. Trimming left V 1 base short and J 4 bases short, with 7 bases between. CDR3 region: CASSLYDTYGYTF. The CDR3 bases are TGTGCCAGCAGTTTATACGACACCTATGGCTACACCTTC.

The chain has TRBV24-1 and TRBJ2-3; 9 positions agree with TRBD1. The CDR3 is made up of 16 amino acids. Germline V gene data show CDR1 as KGHDR and CDR2 as SFDVKD. The ends lost 6 bases at V and 0 bases at J; junction bases unmatched: 6. This chain's CDR3 is CATSRAGTGSTDTQYF. The DNA for the CDR3 is TGTGCCACCAGTCGCGCCGGGACAGGGAGCACAGATACGCAGTATTTT.

This rearrangement joins TRBV7-9 to TRBJ2-5; weak D call: TRBD2 (5 bases). CDR1 SEHNR and CDR2 FQNEAQ come from the germline V gene (reference sequence). The CDR3 length is 19 residues. V dropped 2 bases and J dropped 7 bases, with 29 bases sitting between them. The CDR3 bases are TGTGCCAGCAGCTTAAAATGGGGAGATATGGCAGGCGCGCAGGCGACCCAGTACTTC. Its protein is CASSLKWGDMAGAQATQYF.

The count of this clone is one. V usage is TRBV28 and J usage is TRBJ2-7; 7 bases line up with TRBD1. V lost 3 bases to trimming and J lost 2 bases; unmatched junction nucleotides: 10. CDR1 is MDHEN and CDR2 is SYDVKM in the germline V gene. The CDR3 is 16 residues long. The CDR3 DNA follows: TGTGCCAGCAGTTTTTCCGAGGGGGCCCCCCCCTACGAGCAGTACTTC. Amino acids: CASSFSEGAPPYEQYF.

The rearrangement uses TRBV5-1 and TRBJ2-7; TRBD1 matches 8 bases. The germline V gene has CDR1 SGHRS and CDR2 YFSETQ. The CDR3 is 15 residues long. Trimming at V came to 3 bases and at J to 2 bases, leaving 7 bases not matched to a gene. The CDR3 nucleotides read TGCGCCAGCAGCTCCGACAGGGGAGCCCCCTACGAGCAGTACTTC. It specifies CASSSDRGAPYEQYF. Complete variable domain (other parts from reference TRBV5-1 and TRBJ2-7): KAGVTQTPRYLIKTRGQQVTLSCSPISGHRSVSWYQQTPGQGLQFLFEYFSETQRNKGNFPGRFSGRQFSNSRSEMNVSTLELGDSALYLCASSSDRGAPYEQYFGPGTRLTVT.

This clone was counted once. The J gene is TRBJ1-6, the V gene TRBV9; tentative D call: TRBD1 (5 bases). In germline, CDR1 is SGDLS, CDR2 YYNGEE. Trimming pared 0 bases from V and 4 bases from J, leaving 8 bases between. This CDR3 comprises 15 residues. DNA for the CDR3: TGTGCCAGCAGCGTAGATGACAGTTATAATTCACCCCTCCACTTT. Protein: CASSVDDSYNSPLHF.

The V gene is TRBV2, the J gene TRBJ2-2; tentative D call: TRBD1 (6 bases). The CDR3 contains 15 residues. CDR1 and CDR2 (germline): SNHLY, FYNNEI. Between the trimmed V and J ends, which lost 6 bases and 1 base, there was a span of 12 bases. CDR3 nucleotides: TGTGCCAGCAGGTTGGACAGAGAGAACACCGGGGAGCTGTTTTTT. It yields the protein CASRLDRENTGELFF.

The chain is built from TRBV4-3 and TRBJ2-1; the D is unclear. The CDR3 contains 14 residues. Germline CDR1 is LGHNA and CDR2 is YSLEER. V lost 0 bases and J 5 bases, leaving 8 bases between the germline ends. The CDR3 here is CASSQDWWHNEQFF. The DNA for the CDR3 is TGCGCCAGCAGCCAAGATTGGTGGCACAATGAGCAGTTCTTC.

The chain links TRBV6-2 or TRBV6-3 to TRBJ2-7, with TRBD2 matching over 11 bases. V lost 5 bases to trimming and J lost 2 bases; unmatched junction nucleotides: 11. This CDR3 spans 17 amino acids. Germline V gene sequence: CDR1 MNHEY, CDR2 SVGEGT. DNA of the CDR3: TGTGCCAGCAGTCTGCGGGCTAGCGGGAGGAAGGCCTACGAGCAGTACTTC. This encodes CASSLRASGRKAYEQYF.

V and J are TRBV5-1 and TRBJ2-5, with D possibly matching TRBD2 (5 bases). CDR1 SGHRS and CDR2 YFSETQ come from the germline V gene. V was pared by 4 bases and J by 5 bases, with 12 bases between. This CDR3 is built from 13 residues. The CDR3 protein is CASSRGILETQYF. For the CDR3, the DNA is TGCGCCAGCAGCCGGGGTATCCTTGAGACCCAGTACTTC.

The chain carries TRBV6-5 and TRBJ2-7, with TRBD1 as a possible D gene (6 bases). CDR3 size: 16 residues. Germline loops: CDR1 MNHEY, CDR2 SVGAGI. Trimming cost V 0 bases and J 5 bases, with 17 bases left between them. The CDR3 region has the DNA TGTGCCAGCAGTTACTCGATTATGGACAGAGGACACGAGCAGTACTTC. Its translation: CASSYSIMDRGHEQYF.

This rearrangement joins TRBV19 to TRBJ2-1; 7 nucleotides match TRBD1. Trimming at V came to 5 bases and at J to 2 bases, leaving 3 bases not matched to a gene. From germline, CDR1 is LNHDA and CDR2 SQIVND (reference sequence). CDR3 length: 14 amino acids. The CDR3 coding sequence is TGTGCCAGTAGTTTGACAGGGACCTACAATGAGCAGTTCTTC. It is translated as CASSLTGTYNEQFF.

The CDR3, as DNA: TGCGCCAGCAGCTTGACAGGGACCGCCTACGAGCAGTACTTC. Translation: CASSLTGTAYEQYF. This chain links TRBV5-1 with TRBJ2-7, with D perhaps matching TRBD1 (6 bases). From germline, CDR1 is SGHRS and CDR2 YFSETQ. Trimming shortened V by 1 base and J by 2 bases, and 10 bases separated the two germline ends. The length of the CDR3 is 14 residues.

V is TRBV18 and J is TRBJ2-3; D is perhaps TRBD1 (6 bases). This CDR3 is 17 amino acids long. Trimming removed 6 bases at V and 5 bases at J, with 24 bases between. Per the germline V gene, CDR1 is KGHSH and CDR2 is LQKENI. CDR3 amino acids: CASSRPVSGVSGDTQYF. CDR3 sequence (DNA): TGTGCCAGCTCTCGCCCTGTCTCAGGGGTCTCGGGAGATACGCAGTATTTT. The variable domain in full, with the rest retrieved from reference TRBV18 and TRBJ2-3, is NAGVMQNPRHLVRRRGQEARLRCSPMKGHSHVYWYRQLPEEGLKFMVYLQKENIIDESGMPKERFSAEFPKEGPSILRIQQVVRGDSAAYFCASSRPVSGVSGDTQYFGPGTRLTVL.

The J gene is TRBJ2-5, the V gene TRBV7-2, with TRBD2 identical over 7 bases. The V and J ends lost 3 bases and 5 bases, in that order; junction bases with no gene match: 12. Germline values: CDR1 SGHTA, CDR2 FQGNSA. This CDR3 is built from 16 residues. The CDR3 loop is CASSLVRQRGRETQYF. The CDR3 bases are TGTGCCAGCAGCTTGGTCCGGCAGCGGGGACGGGAGACCCAGTACTTC.

The chain has TRBV9 and TRBJ2-7, with D unresolved. From germline, CDR1 is SGDLS and CDR2 YYNGEE. This CDR3 is built from 14 residues. V was shortened by 0 bases and J by 5 bases, with 12 bases between the two germline ends. CDR3 coding DNA: TGTGCCAGCAGCGTAGCTACAGAAGCCAACGAGCAGTACTTC. Amino acid sequence: CASSVATEANEQYF.

The V gene is TRBV5-1, the J gene TRBJ1-2, with 10 bases fitting TRBD1. The CDR3 length is 13 residues. V lost 7 bases to trimming and J lost 8 bases; unmatched junction nucleotides: 8. Germline V gene lookup returns CDR1 SGHRS and CDR2 YFSETQ. CDR3 region: CASGQGDRLGYTF. DNA for the CDR3: TGCGCCAGCGGACAGGGGGACCGCCTGGGCTACACCTTC. The full variable domain, in which reference TRBV5-1 and TRBJ1-2 provide the parts outside the CDR3, is KAGVTQTPRYLIKTRGQQVTLSCSPISGHRSVSWYQQTPGQGLQFLFEYFSETQRNKGNFPGRFSGRQFSNSRSEMNVSTLELGDSALYLCASGQGDRLGYTFGSGTRLTVV.

The chain links TRBV6-4 to TRBJ2-3; 7 bases map to TRBD1. V dropped 0 bases and J dropped 2; count of bases not matched to a gene: 5. This CDR3 is 16 amino acids long. In germline, CDR1 is MRHNA, CDR2 SNTAGT. For the CDR3, the DNA is TGTGCCAGCAGTGACTCTGGGACAGAACCCACAGATACGCAGTATTTT. Translated, it gives CASSDSGTEPTDTQYF.

The chain links TRBV6-2 or TRBV6-3 to TRBJ1-1, with TRBD1 as a possible D gene (6 bases). V was trimmed by 0 bases and J by 4 bases, leaving 12 bases between them. The CDR3 consists of 15 residues. CDR1 is MNHEY and CDR2 is SVGEGT in the germline V gene. The CDR3 coding sequence is TGTGCCAGCAGTTACTCGATACAGGGAATCACTGAAGCTTTCTTT. Translating it yields CASSYSIQGITEAFF.

This clone was observed a few times. The chain recombines TRBV7-9 with TRBJ2-3; 7 nucleotides line up with TRBD2. V shed 1 base, J shed 13 bases, and the junction held 8 bases outside the gene matches. The CDR3 totals 13 residues. The V gene's germline CDR1 is SEHNR and CDR2 FQNEAQ (reference sequence). The CDR3 nucleotides read TGTGCCAGCAGCTTAGAGGGCACTAGCGAGAAGTATTTT. Amino acids: CASSLEGTSEKYF.